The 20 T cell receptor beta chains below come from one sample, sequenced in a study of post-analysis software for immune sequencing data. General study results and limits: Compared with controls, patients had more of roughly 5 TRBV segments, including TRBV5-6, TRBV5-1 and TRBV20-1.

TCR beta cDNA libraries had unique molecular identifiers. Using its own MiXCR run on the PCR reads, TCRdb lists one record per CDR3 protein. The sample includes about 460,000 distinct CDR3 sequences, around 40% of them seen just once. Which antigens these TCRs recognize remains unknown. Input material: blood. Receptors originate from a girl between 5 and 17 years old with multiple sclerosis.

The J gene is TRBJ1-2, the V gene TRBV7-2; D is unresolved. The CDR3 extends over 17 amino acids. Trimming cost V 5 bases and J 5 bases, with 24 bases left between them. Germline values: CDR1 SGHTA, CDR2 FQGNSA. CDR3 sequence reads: CASSLKPSGSAGYGYTF. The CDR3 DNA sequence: TGTGCCAGCAGCCTTAAACCCAGTGGGTCTGCCGGGTATGGCTACACCTTC.

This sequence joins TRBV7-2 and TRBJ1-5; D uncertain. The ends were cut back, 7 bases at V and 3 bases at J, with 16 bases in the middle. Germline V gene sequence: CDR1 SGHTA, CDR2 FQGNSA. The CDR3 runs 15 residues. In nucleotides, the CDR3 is TGTGCCAGCACCTCTTTTGAGAGGCCCAATCAGCCCCAGCATTTT. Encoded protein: CASTSFERPNQPQHF.

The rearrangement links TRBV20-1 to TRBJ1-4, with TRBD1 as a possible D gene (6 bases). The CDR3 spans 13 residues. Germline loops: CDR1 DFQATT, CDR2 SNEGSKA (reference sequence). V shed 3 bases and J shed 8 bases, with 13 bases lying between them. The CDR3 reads CSARGGGAEKLFF. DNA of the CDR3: TGCAGTGCTAGGGGGGGCGGAGCCGAAAAACTGTTTTTT.

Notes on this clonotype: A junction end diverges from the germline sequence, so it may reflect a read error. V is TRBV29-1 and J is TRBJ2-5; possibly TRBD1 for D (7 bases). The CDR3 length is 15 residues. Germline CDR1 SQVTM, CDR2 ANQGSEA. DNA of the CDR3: TGCGGCGTTGAAGATCTGTGGGCAGGGGGGAAGACCCAGTACTTC. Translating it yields CGVEDLWAGGKTQYF. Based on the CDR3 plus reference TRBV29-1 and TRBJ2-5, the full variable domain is SAVISQKPSRDICQRGTSLTIQCQVDSQVTMMFWYRQQPGQSLTLIATANQGSEATYESGFVIDKFPISRPNLTFSTLTVSNMSPEDSSIYLCGVEDLWAGGKTQYFGPGTRLLVL.

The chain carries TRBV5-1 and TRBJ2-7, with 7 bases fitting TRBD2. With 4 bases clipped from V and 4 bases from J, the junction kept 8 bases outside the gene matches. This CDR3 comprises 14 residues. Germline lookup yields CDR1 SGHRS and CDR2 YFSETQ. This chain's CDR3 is CASSPGSSGYEQYF. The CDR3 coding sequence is TGCGCCAGCAGCCCAGGGTCTAGCGGATACGAGCAGTACTTC. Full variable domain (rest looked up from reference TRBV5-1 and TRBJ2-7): KAGVTQTPRYLIKTRGQQVTLSCSPISGHRSVSWYQQTPGQGLQFLFEYFSETQRNKGNFPGRFSGRQFSNSRSEMNVSTLELGDSALYLCASSPGSSGYEQYFGPGTRLTVT.

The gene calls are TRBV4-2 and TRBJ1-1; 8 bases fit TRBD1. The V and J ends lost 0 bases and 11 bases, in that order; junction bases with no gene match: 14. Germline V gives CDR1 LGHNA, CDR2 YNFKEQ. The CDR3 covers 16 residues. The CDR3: CASSQDLGGQGYGAFF. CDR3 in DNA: TGTGCCAGCAGCCAAGATTTAGGCGGACAGGGCTACGGGGCTTTCTTT.

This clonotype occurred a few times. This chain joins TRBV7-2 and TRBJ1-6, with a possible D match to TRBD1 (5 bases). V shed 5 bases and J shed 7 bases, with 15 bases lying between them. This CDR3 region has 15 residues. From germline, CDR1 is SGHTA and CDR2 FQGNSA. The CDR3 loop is CASSIDPGPNSPLHF. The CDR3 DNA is TGTGCCAGCAGCATCGATCCGGGGCCAAATTCACCCCTCCACTTT.

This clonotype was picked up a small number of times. CDR3 protein: CASSVESGSLYNEQFF. The CDR3 DNA reads as TGTGCCAGCAGCGTAGAAAGCGGGAGTTTATACAATGAGCAGTTCTTC. V and J are TRBV9 and TRBJ2-1; 8 bases match TRBD2. V lost 0 bases and J lost 4; bases outside the gene matches: 6. The CDR3 has 16 residues. Germline V lookup: CDR1 SGDLS, CDR2 YYNGEE.

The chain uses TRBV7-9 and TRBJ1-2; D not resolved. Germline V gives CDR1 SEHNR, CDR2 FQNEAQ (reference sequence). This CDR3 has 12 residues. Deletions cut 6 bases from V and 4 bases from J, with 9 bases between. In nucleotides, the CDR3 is TGTGCCAGCAGACGGGTTCCCTATGGCTACACCTTC. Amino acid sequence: CASRRVPYGYTF.

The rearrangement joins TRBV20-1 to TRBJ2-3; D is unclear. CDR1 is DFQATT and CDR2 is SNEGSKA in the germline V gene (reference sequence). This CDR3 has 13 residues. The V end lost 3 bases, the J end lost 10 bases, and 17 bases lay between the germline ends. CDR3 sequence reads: CSARRLKTDSQYF. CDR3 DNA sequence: TGCAGTGCTAGGCGACTGAAGACCGATTCGCAGTATTTT.

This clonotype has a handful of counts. For the CDR3, the DNA is TGTGCCAGCAGCCCGCGGATGGGACAGGGGGTGGAGGGCTACACCTTC. Translating gives CASSPRMGQGVEGYTF. The gene calls are TRBV7-3 and TRBJ1-2; 11 nucleotides line up with TRBD1. Germline V gene sequence: CDR1 SGHTA, CDR2 FQGTGA. This CDR3 spans 16 amino acids. The trim removed 5 bases at V and 8 bases at J, leaving 13 bases unmatched. Complete variable domain (other parts from reference TRBV7-3 and TRBJ1-2): GAGVSQTPSNKVTEKGKYVELRCDPISGHTALYWYRQSLGQGPEFLIYFQGTGAADDSGLPNDRFFAVRPEGSVSTLKIQRTERGDSAVYLCASSPRMGQGVEGYTFGSGTRLTVV.

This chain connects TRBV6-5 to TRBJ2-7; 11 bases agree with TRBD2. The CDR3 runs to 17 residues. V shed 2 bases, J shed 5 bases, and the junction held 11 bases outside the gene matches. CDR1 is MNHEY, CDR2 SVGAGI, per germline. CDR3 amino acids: CASSYTPISGRADEQYF. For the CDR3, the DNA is TGTGCCAGCAGTTACACCCCAATTAGCGGGAGGGCAGACGAGCAGTACTTC.

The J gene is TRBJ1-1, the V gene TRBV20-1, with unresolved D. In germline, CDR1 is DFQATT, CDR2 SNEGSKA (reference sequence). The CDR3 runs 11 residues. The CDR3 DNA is TGCAGCGGCCCCGGCGCTTGGGTAGCTTTCTTT. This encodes CSGPGAWVAFF.

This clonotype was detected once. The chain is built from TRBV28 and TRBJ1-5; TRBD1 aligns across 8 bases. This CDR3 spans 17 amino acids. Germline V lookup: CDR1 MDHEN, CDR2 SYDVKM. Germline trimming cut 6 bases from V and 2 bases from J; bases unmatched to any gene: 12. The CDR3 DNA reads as TGTGCCAGCAGCCCCGGACAGGGAAAGGTGGGCAATCAGCCCCAGCATTTT. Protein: CASSPGQGKVGNQPQHF.

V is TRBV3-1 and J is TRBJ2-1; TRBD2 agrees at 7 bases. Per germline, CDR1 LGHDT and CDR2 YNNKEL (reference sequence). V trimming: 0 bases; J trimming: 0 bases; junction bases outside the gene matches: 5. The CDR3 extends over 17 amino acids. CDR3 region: CASSQESLAISYNEQFF. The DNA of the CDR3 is TGTGCCAGCAGCCAAGAGTCACTAGCGATCTCCTACAATGAGCAGTTCTTC.

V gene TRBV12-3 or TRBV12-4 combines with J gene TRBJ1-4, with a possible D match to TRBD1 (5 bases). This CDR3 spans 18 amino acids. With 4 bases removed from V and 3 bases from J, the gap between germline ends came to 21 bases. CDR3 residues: CASSSRARGVGSNEKLFF. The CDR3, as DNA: TGTGCCAGCAGTTCCCGGGCGAGGGGAGTCGGTTCTAATGAAAAACTGTTTTTT.

The CDR3 is CAISELTSGRVTQYF. For the CDR3, the DNA is TGTGCCATCAGTGAGCTGACTAGCGGGAGGGTGACCCAGTACTTC. This chain links TRBV10-3 with TRBJ2-5; 14 bases fit TRBD2. The germline CDR1 and CDR2 sequences are ENHRY and SYGVKD. V shed 2 bases, J shed 7 bases, and the junction held 3 bases outside the gene matches. There are 15 residues in the CDR3.

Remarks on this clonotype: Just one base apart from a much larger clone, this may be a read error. The CDR3 loop is CSAGRGNEQYF. The CDR3 DNA reads as TGCAGCGCTGGCAGGGGGAACGAGCAGTACTTC. This chain links TRBV29-1 with TRBJ2-4; TRBD1 agrees at 7 bases. The J call may be wrong; the DNA end is better matched by TRBJ2-7. This CDR3 region has 11 residues. CDR1 and CDR2 (germline): SQVTM, ANQGSEA.

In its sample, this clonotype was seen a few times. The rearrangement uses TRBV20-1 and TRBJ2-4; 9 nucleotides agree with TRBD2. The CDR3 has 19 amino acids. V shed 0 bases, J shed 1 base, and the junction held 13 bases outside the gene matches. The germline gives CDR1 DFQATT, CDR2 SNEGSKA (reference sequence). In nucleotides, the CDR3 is TGCAGTGCTAGAGATCAGAGACTAGCGGCCTTATGGGCCAAAAACATTCAGTACTTC. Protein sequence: CSARDQRLAALWAKNIQYF.

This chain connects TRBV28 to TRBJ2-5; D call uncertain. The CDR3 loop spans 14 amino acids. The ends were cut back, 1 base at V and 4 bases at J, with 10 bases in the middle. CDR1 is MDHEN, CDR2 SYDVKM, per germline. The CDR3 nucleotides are TGTGCCAGCAGTTTATCAGGCACTCCAGAGACCCAGTACTTC. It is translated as CASSLSGTPETQYF. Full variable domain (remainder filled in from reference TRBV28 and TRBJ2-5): DVKVTQSSRYLVKRTGEKVFLECVQDMDHENMFWYRQDPGLGLRLIYFSYDVKMKEKGDIPEGYSVSREKKERFSLILESASTNQTSMYLCASSLSGTPETQYFGPGTRLLVL.